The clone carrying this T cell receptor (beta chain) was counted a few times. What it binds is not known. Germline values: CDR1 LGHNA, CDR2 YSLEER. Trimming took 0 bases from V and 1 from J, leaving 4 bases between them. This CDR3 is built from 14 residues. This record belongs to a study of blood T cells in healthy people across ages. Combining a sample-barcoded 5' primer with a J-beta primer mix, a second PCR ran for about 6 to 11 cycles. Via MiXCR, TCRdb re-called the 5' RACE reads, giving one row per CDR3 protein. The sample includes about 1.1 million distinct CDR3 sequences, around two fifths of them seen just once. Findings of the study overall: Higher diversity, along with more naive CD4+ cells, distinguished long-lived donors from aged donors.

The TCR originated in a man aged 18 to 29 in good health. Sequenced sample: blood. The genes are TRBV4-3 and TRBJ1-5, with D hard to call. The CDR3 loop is CASSQETSNQPQHF. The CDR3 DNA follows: TGCGCCAGCAGCCAAGAGACAAGCAATCAGCCCCAGCATTTT.